The 10 T cell receptor beta chains below all came from one sample that was sequenced in a study of CD8 T cells in ankylosing spondylitis. TCRdb reanalysed the 5' RACE reads using MiXCR and keeps one entry per CDR3 protein. The profile covers about 24,000 distinct CDR3 sequences, with approximately 12% appearing a single time and 30% to 35% taken by the ten largest. The sequenced material came from blood. The origin of the receptors is a male donor with ankylosing spondylitis or in good health (not recorded which).

The chain recombines TRBV25-1 with TRBJ1-1; a possible D gene is TRBD1 (5 bases). Deletions cut 2 bases from V and 2 bases from J, with 12 bases between. CDR3 length equals 15 residues. CDR1 MGHDK and CDR2 SYGVNS come from the germline V gene. The CDR3 DNA is TGTGCCAGCAGTGAAAACGGGGCAGCAAACACTGAAGCTTTCTTT. This encodes CASSENGAANTEAFF.

The V and J genes are TRBV6-5 and TRBJ2-1, with D perhaps assigned TRBD1 or TRBD2 (5 bases each). Germline CDR1 and CDR2: MNHEY and SVGAGI. The ends were cut back, 6 bases at V and 0 bases at J, with 15 bases in the middle. The CDR3 extends over 16 amino acids. This CDR3 reads CASRSGTLSSYNEQFF. DNA of the CDR3: TGTGCCAGCAGATCCGGGACCCTTAGCTCCTACAATGAGCAGTTCTTC.

This clonotype was recorded at least ten times. The rearrangement links TRBV7-2 to TRBJ2-3; D might be TRBD2 (6 bases). CDR1 is SGHTA, CDR2 FQGNSA, per germline. Between the trimmed V and J ends, which lost 3 bases and 6 bases, there was a span of 16 bases. This CDR3 spans 15 amino acids. The CDR3 loop reads CASSLFLGSGDTQYF. CDR3 nucleotide sequence: TGTGCCAGCAGCTTGTTCCTCGGGAGTGGCGATACGCAGTATTTT. Using reference TRBV7-2 and TRBJ2-3 for the parts outside the CDR3, the full variable domain is GAGVSQSPSNKVTEKGKDVELRCDPISGHTALYWYRQSLGQGLEFLIYFQGNSAPDKSGLPSDRFSAERTGGSVSTLTIQRTQQEDSAVYLCASSLFLGSGDTQYFGPGTRLTVL.

Only a few counts were recorded for this clonotype. The rearrangement uses TRBV12-3 or TRBV12-4 and TRBJ1-3, with a weak D call TRBD1 (5 bases). CDR3 length equals 14 residues. V lost 8 bases to trimming and J lost 0 bases, with 11 bases between them. CDR3 loop: CASSSGASGNTIYF. DNA of the CDR3: TGTGCCAGCTCGTCCGGGGCCTCTGGAAACACCATATATTTT.

The chain employs TRBV7-2 and TRBJ1-3; weak D call: TRBD1 (6 bases). CDR3 length equals 16 residues. The V and J ends lost 5 bases and 4 bases respectively, with 18 bases between them. Germline CDR1 SGHTA, CDR2 FQGNSA. CDR3 loop: CASSPVGGRTGNTIYF. DNA of the CDR3: TGTGCCAGCAGCCCAGTCGGGGGGCGTACCGGAAACACCATATATTTT. Full variable domain (missing parts from reference TRBV7-2 and TRBJ1-3): GAGVSQSPSNKVTEKGKDVELRCDPISGHTALYWYRQSLGQGLEFLIYFQGNSAPDKSGLPSDRFSAERTGGSVSTLTIQRTQQEDSAVYLCASSPVGGRTGNTIYFGEGSWLTVV.

This chain connects TRBV5-5 to TRBJ2-7; 7 bases match TRBD1. With 0 bases clipped from V and 3 bases from J, the junction kept 3 bases outside the gene matches. The CDR3 has 14 residues. Germline V gene sequence: CDR1 SGHKS, CDR2 YYEKEE (reference sequence). The CDR3 DNA follows: TGTGCCAGCAGCTTGGGTGGACAGGTCTACGAGCAGTACGTC. This translates into CASSLGGQVYEQYV.

This clonotype has at least ten counts. The chain combines TRBV7-2 with TRBJ2-3; 11 nucleotides line up with TRBD2. CDR3 length equals 17 residues. CDR1 SGHTA and CDR2 FQGNSA come from the germline V gene. Trimming removed 5 bases from V and 1 base from J; junction bases left unmatched: 8. The DNA for the CDR3 is TGTGCCAGCAGCCCTTCGGGACTAGCGGTACGCACAGATACGCAGTATTTT. Translation gives CASSPSGLAVRTDTQYF.

This clonotype has at least ten counts. V gene TRBV12-3 or TRBV12-4 combines with J gene TRBJ2-1; no firm D call. The V and J ends lost 5 bases and 0 bases respectively, with 5 bases between them. The CDR3 sequence is 13 residues long. The CDR3 DNA is TGTGCCAGCAGTAGGAGCTCCTACAATGAGCAGTTCTTC. Translating it yields CASSRSSYNEQFF.

J is TRBJ2-3 and V is TRBV7-2; TRBD1 matches 9 bases. The trim removed 1 base at V and 3 bases at J, leaving 2 bases unmatched. Germline assignment: CDR1 SGHTA and CDR2 FQGNSA. The CDR3 is 15 residues long. CDR3 protein: CASSLVGQGTDTQYF. DNA for the CDR3: TGTGCCAGCAGCTTAGTGGGACAGGGAACAGATACGCAGTATTTT.

The chain has TRBV7-2 and TRBJ1-5; perhaps TRBD1 as D (5 bases). Germline values: CDR1 SGHTA, CDR2 FQGNSA. The V end lost 0 bases, the J end lost 2 bases, and 8 bases lay between the germline ends. This CDR3 has 15 amino acids. CDR3 nucleotide sequence: TGTGCCAGCAGCTTAGCGGCGACAGGCAATCAGCCCCAGCATTTT. Its protein is CASSLAATGNQPQHF.